What follows are 15 T cell receptor beta chains derived from one specimen sequenced in a study of blood T cell repertoires in COVID-19. TCRdb's table, derived via immunoSEQ multiplex PCR, lists solely in-frame clones and lacks some. The sample lists about 300,000 clones, 70% to 90% occurring once. Sequenced sample: PBMCs or T cells enriched from blood (not recorded which). Every receptor here comes from a woman aged 25 to 39 who had recovered from COVID-19.

The chain combines TRBV5-1 with TRBJ2-5; 8 positions match TRBD1. Losses at the gene ends were 5 bases for V and 4 bases for J; bases not matched to a gene: 10. The CDR3 sequence is 15 residues long. Germline V gene data show CDR1 as SGHRS and CDR2 as YFSETQ. The CDR3 reads CASSPGQGGGETQYF. Here the CDR3 DNA reads TGCGCCAGCAGTCCTGGACAGGGAGGAGGAGAGACCCAGTACTTC.

V gene TRBV11-2 combines with J gene TRBJ1-2, with D uncertain. The V gene lost 5 bases and the J gene lost 4 bases, with 14 bases spanning the gap. Germline V gives CDR1 SGHAT, CDR2 FQNNGV. CDR3 length: 14 residues. In DNA, the CDR3 is TGTGCCAGCAGCAGAACTAATCCCCCCTATGGCTACACCTTC. Translating gives CASSRTNPPYGYTF. The full variable domain, in which reference TRBV11-2 and TRBJ1-2 provide the parts outside the CDR3, is EAGVAQSPRYKIIEKRQSVAFWCNPISGHATLYWYQQILGQGPKLLIQFQNNGVVDDSQLPKDRFSAERLKGVDSTLKIQPAKLEDSAVYLCASSRTNPPYGYTFGSGTRLTVV.

The V and J genes are TRBV6-5 and TRBJ1-3; the D is unclear. Trimming left V 6 bases short and J 7 bases short, with 19 bases between. This CDR3 contains 15 residues. Germline assignment: CDR1 MNHEY and CDR2 SVGAGI. CDR3 in amino acids: CASRFAGRSPNTIYF. In nucleotides, the CDR3 is TGTGCCAGCAGGTTTGCGGGGAGGTCTCCGAACACCATATATTTT.

This chain connects TRBV7-2 to TRBJ2-3; a weak D match, TRBD1 (6 bases). Trimming shortened V by 2 bases and J by 1 base, and 10 bases separated the two germline ends. Germline CDR1 and CDR2: SGHTA and FQGNSA. The length of the CDR3 is 15 residues. CDR3: CASSLTGRGTDTQYF. CDR3 sequence (DNA): TGTGCCAGCAGCTTAACAGGGCGGGGCACAGATACGCAGTATTTT.

This chain joins TRBV6-5 and TRBJ2-7; the D gene is possibly TRBD1 (6 bases). The CDR3 consists of 15 residues. The germline V gene encodes CDR1 MNHEY and CDR2 SVGAGI. Trimming pared 5 bases from V and 0 bases from J, leaving 14 bases between. Written as DNA, the CDR3 is TGTGCCAGCAGTAACCAGGGGTGGTTCTCCTACGAGCAGTACTTC. As protein: CASSNQGWFSYEQYF.

The chain employs TRBV6-1 and TRBJ2-1; maybe TRBD2 (5 bases). CDR1 is MNHNS and CDR2 is SASEGT in the germline V gene. The CDR3 length is 16 residues. V dropped 4 bases and J dropped 8 bases, with 21 bases sitting between them. DNA of the CDR3: TGTGCCAGCAGTGTTTACCGGGCTCCCGGAGGCGATGAGCAGTTCTTC. It translates to CASSVYRAPGGDEQFF.

This clone appeared once. This chain uses TRBV28 with TRBJ1-1; no clear D. The germline V and J ends were trimmed by 5 bases and 2 bases, with 12 bases remaining between them. Germline V gene lookup returns CDR1 MDHEN and CDR2 SYDVKM. This CDR3 comprises 14 residues. CDR3 sequence: CASSPLVSNTEAFF. In nucleotides, the CDR3 is TGTGCCAGCAGTCCTTTAGTGAGTAACACTGAAGCTTTCTTT.

The chain uses TRBV7-9 and TRBJ2-7, with 9 bases identical to TRBD1. The CDR3 is 13 residues long. V lost 4 bases and J lost 5; bases outside the gene matches: 3. Germline V lookup: CDR1 SEHNR, CDR2 FQNEAQ (reference sequence). CDR3 DNA sequence: TGTGCCAGCAGCTGGGACAGGGCCGACGAGCAGTACTTC. Translated, it gives CASSWDRADEQYF.

This clone was detected once. This chain joins TRBV5-1 and TRBJ1-1; maybe TRBD1 (6 bases). The germline V gene encodes CDR1 SGHRS and CDR2 YFSETQ. This CDR3 spans 14 amino acids. V lost 7 bases, J lost 2 bases, and 15 bases lay in between. The chain's CDR3 is CASSSQGPNTEAFF. DNA of the CDR3: TGCGCCAGCTCCTCCCAGGGGCCAAACACTGAAGCTTTCTTT.

The gene calls are TRBV3-1 (or the pseudogene TRBV3-2) and TRBJ2-5, with 7 bases matching TRBD2. V shed 2 bases and J 2 bases; nucleotides not matched to a gene: 8. CDR1 is LGHDT and CDR2 is YNNKEL in the germline V gene (reference sequence). This CDR3 spans 16 amino acids. This CDR3 is CASSQTLAEAQETQYF. The CDR3 nucleotides read TGTGCCAGCAGCCAAACGCTAGCGGAAGCACAAGAGACCCAGTACTTC.

This chain joins TRBV2 and TRBJ1-2; TRBD1 matches at 7 bases. CDR1 is SNHLY and CDR2 is FYNNEI in the germline V gene. V was pared by 6 bases and J by 2 bases, with 3 bases of the junction left unmatched. This CDR3 is 13 amino acids long. The CDR3 sequence is CASRIRGNYGYTF. The CDR3 bases are TGTGCCAGCAGGATCAGGGGGAACTATGGCTACACCTTC. Full variable domain (remainder filled in from reference TRBV2 and TRBJ1-2): EPEVTQTPSHQVTQMGQEVILRCVPISNHLYFYWYRQILGQKVEFLVSFYNNEISEKSEIFDDQFSVERPDGSNFTLKIRSTKLEDSAMYFCASRIRGNYGYTFGSGTRLTVV.

The gene calls are TRBV30 and TRBJ1-3, with 11 bases fitting TRBD1. V shed 4 bases and J 14 bases; nucleotides not matched to a gene: 13. Germline V lookup: CDR1 GTSNPN, CDR2 SVGIG (reference sequence). This CDR3 is built from 14 residues. CDR3 DNA sequence: TGTGCCTGGACCCTCACGGGGACAGGGGGGAACCTATATTTT. It translates to CAWTLTGTGGNLYF. Drawing the rest from reference TRBV30 and TRBJ1-3, the complete variable domain is SQTIHQWPATLVQPVGSPLSLECTVEGTSNPNLYWYRQAAGRGLQLLFYSVGIGQISSEVPQNLSASRPQDRQFILSSKKLLLSDSGFYLCAWTLTGTGGNLYFGEGSWLTVV.

V and J are TRBV6-5 and TRBJ1-1; 9 nucleotides align to TRBD1. CDR3 length: 16 amino acids. The V gene end was trimmed by 0 bases and the J gene end by 3 bases; junction bases not matched to a gene: 5. Germline-derived CDR1 and CDR2 are MNHEY and SVGAGI. The CDR3 reads CASSYSSTGGHTEAFF. DNA of the CDR3: TGTGCCAGCAGTTACTCGAGTACAGGGGGCCACACTGAAGCTTTCTTT.

This rearrangement joins TRBV5-4 to TRBJ2-7, with 9 bases identical to TRBD1. This CDR3 is built from 14 residues. After removal of 1 base from V and 4 bases from J, the junction contained 3 bases not matched to a gene. The germline V gene has CDR1 SGHNT and CDR2 YYREEE (reference sequence). The CDR3 nucleotides read TGTGCCAGCAGCTTGTGGGGACAGGGTTACGAGCAGTACTTC. Protein sequence: CASSLWGQGYEQYF.

This clone has a single count. The rearrangement uses TRBV19 and TRBJ2-1; the D gene is possibly TRBD2 (5 bases). CDR3 length: 14 amino acids. Deletions cut 4 bases from V and 4 bases from J, with 11 bases between. CDR1 is LNHDA, CDR2 SQIVND, per germline (reference sequence). CDR3 coding DNA: TGTGCCAGTAGTAGGACGGGATATTACAATGAGCAGTTCTTC. Encoded protein: CASSRTGYYNEQFF. The full variable domain, its missing parts supplied by reference TRBV19 and TRBJ2-1, is DGGITQSPKYLFRKEGQNVTLSCEQNLNHDAMYWYRQDPGQGLRLIYYSQIVNDFQKGDIAEGYSVSREKKESFPLTVTSAQKNPTAFYLCASSRTGYYNEQFFGPGTRLTVL.